This TCR beta chain was sequenced in a study of blood T cells in healthy people across ages. Background on the study: With template switching, about one barcoded beta molecule was captured per two T cells.

The authors isolated at least 6 million PBMCs per sample. CDR1 is SGHNT and CDR2 is YENEEA in the germline V gene. The CDR3 has 14 residues. V was trimmed by 5 bases and J by 6 bases, leaving 13 bases between them. Combining a sample-barcoded 5' primer with a J-beta primer mix, a second PCR ran for roughly 7 to 11 cycles. TCRdb fed the 5' RACE reads into MiXCR, producing one record per CDR3 protein. The sample consists of around 1,000,000 distinct CDR3 sequences, roughly a quarter of them appearing once. These same records also appear under a second study, on T cells of mothers and their children.

The sequence was collected from a girl aged 2 to 10 in good health. The chain is built from TRBV11-3 and TRBJ1-4, with D hard to call. The specimen sequenced was blood. CDR3 sequence: CASSPPGSYEKLFF. CDR3 bases: TGTGCCAGCAGCCCGCCGGGATCCTATGAAAAACTGTTTTTT.